Below are 3 T cell receptor beta chains sequenced from a single sample in a study of cytomegalovirus exposure and HLA in healthy donors. PCR was performed using 60 Vbeta and 13 Jbeta primers. TCRdb's copy holds only in-frame clones and misses some; the assay was immunoSEQ multiplex PCR. The sample shows around 120,000 clones, 70% to 75% of them seen only once. Material for sequencing was PBMCs. The source of these receptors is a middle-aged woman in good health and CMV-seronegative.

The chain's CDR3 is CASSLLSMGNTGELFF. CDR3 DNA sequence: TGTGCCAGCAGCCTTCTTTCGATGGGCAACACCGGGGAGCTGTTTTTT. This chain joins TRBV7-2 and TRBJ2-2; D not certain. The V end lost 5 bases, the J end lost 2 bases, and 15 bases lay between the germline ends. Germline CDR1 SGHTA, CDR2 FQGNSA. The CDR3 runs 16 residues.

The chain employs TRBV18 and TRBJ2-7, with 13 bases that match TRBD2. The germline gives CDR1 KGHSH, CDR2 LQKENI. J was trimmed by 7 bases and V by 3 bases; bases with no gene match: 6. The CDR3 has 15 amino acids. The CDR3 region has the DNA TGTGCCAGCTCACCGACTAGCGGGGGGATCGGGGAGCAGTACTTC. Its translation: CASSPTSGGIGEQYF.

The chain employs TRBV6-5 and TRBJ1-2, with 9 positions matching TRBD1. Germline loops: CDR1 MNHEY, CDR2 SVGAGI. This CDR3 contains 14 residues. The V segment lost 4 bases and the J segment 5 bases; nucleotides outside the gene matches: 5. CDR3 amino acids: CASSSGTGPYGYTF. CDR3 nucleotides: TGTGCCAGCAGTTCCGGGACAGGGCCATATGGCTACACCTTC.